Included here is one T cell receptor (beta chain) sequence, with context. What it binds is not known. Profiled with immunoSEQ multiplex PCR; TCRdb holds only in-frame clones, not every one. The table lists roughly 45,000 clones, over 65% of them singletons. Per the germline V gene, CDR1 is MNHNS and CDR2 is SASEGT. This CDR3 has 14 residues. Trimming pared 1 base from V and 0 bases from J, leaving 6 bases between. This entry belongs to a study of T cell responses to AZD1222 COVID-19 vaccine. Across the study: Second doses at about 4 or about 12 weeks were pooled.

General observations from the study: Mapped onto spike, vaccine-associated CD4 TCRs spanned it and were dominant at 160-218 and 743-854. Increased Spike-specific TCR breadth and depth were observed after two AZD1222 doses.

This chain connects TRBV6-1 to TRBJ1-2; D not certain. This clonotype was obtained from an adult in good health. Sequencing was performed on peripheral blood, taken on day 0 of AZD1222 vaccination. CDR3 residues: CASSEGSANYGYTF. DNA of the CDR3: TGTGCCAGCAGTGAAGGGTCAGCTAACTATGGCTACACCTTC.